These T cell receptor beta chains were read from a single sample in a study of blood T cell repertoires in COVID-19. Libraries were prepared by immunoSEQ multiplex PCR; TCRdb keeps only in-frame clonotypes and omits some of them. The sample has fewer than 200,000 clones, approximately 80% seen once. The sequencing input was peripheral blood. The receptors originated from a man between 60 and 70 years old with acute or convalescent COVID-19. The CDR3 runs from the conserved cysteine through the conserved F or W. Each record gives: CDR3 length, D gene, J gene, V gene, clone size, CDR3 DNA, CDR3 protein. A D gene is named only where the DNA matches it firmly. Clone size is given for some rows only: seen once, a few or many times, or a class if the clone is expanded.

>14|NA|TRBJ1-4|TRBV30|few
TGTGCCTGGAGTCAAGACGGAGCTAATGAAAAACTGTTTTTT
CAWSQDGANEKLFF
>15|NA|TRBJ2-1|TRBV19|NA
TGTGCCAGTAGTATTCAAGCCTCGCCCTACAATGAGCAGTTCTTC
CASSIQASPYNEQFF
>15|NA|TRBJ1-6|TRBV7-2|NA
TGTGCCAGCACCATTTCGTCGGGGAGTAATTCACCCCTCCACTTT
CASTISSGSNSPLHF
>15|TRBD1|TRBJ2-1|TRBV19|NA
TGTGCCAGTAGTCCACAGGGGGCGCAGTACAATGAGCAGTTCTTC
CASSPQGAQYNEQFF
>16|NA|TRBJ1-2|TRBV24-1|NA
TGTGCCACCAGTGATGCGGTAGGGGGACAAGTCTATGGCTACACCTTC
CATSDAVGGQVYGYTF
>13|NA|TRBJ1-3|TRBV6-5|NA
TGTGCCACCACAGGGCGCTCTGGAAACACCATATATTTT
CATTGRSGNTIYF
>12|TRBD1|TRBJ2-7|TRBV6-6|NA
TGTGCCAGCAGCCTCGCCGGGACAGGCCCGTACTTC
CASSLAGTGPYF
>16|NA|TRBJ1-2|TRBV9|NA
TGTGCCAGCAGCGTAGATCCCACAGAACCTAACTATGGCTACACCTTC
CASSVDPTEPNYGYTF
>16|TRBD1|TRBJ1-2|TRBV6-5|NA
TGTGCCAGCAGTTACTCGGAGGGGGCTCTCGTCGATGGCTACACCTTC
CASSYSEGALVDGYTF
>14|TRBD1|TRBJ1-2|TRBV6-2/TRBV6-3|NA
TGTGCCAGCAGTTACCTAAGGACAGGGGATGGCTACACCTTC
CASSYLRTGDGYTF
>13|NA|TRBJ2-7|TRBV19|NA
TGTGCCAGTAGTTATGGGGGCGCCTCCGAGCAGTACTTC
CASSYGGASEQYF
>15|NA|TRBJ2-1|TRBV2|NA
TGTGCCAGCAGTGGACCCGATGCAGGGGTCAATGAGCAGTTCTTC
CASSGPDAGVNEQFF
>16|NA|TRBJ2-1|TRBV9|few
TGTGCCAGCAGCGTAGGGGACACCTCCTCCTACAATGAGCAGTTCTTC
CASSVGDTSSYNEQFF
>14|TRBD1|TRBJ1-2|TRBV5-1|few
TGCGCCAGCAGCTTTCAGGGGGTAGACTATGGCTACACCTTC
CASSFQGVDYGYTF
>15|TRBD1|TRBJ1-2|TRBV19|NA
TGTGCCAGTATCCCAAAGCACAGGGGCCGCTATGGCTACACCTTC
CASIPKHRGRYGYTF
>14|TRBD1|TRBJ1-5|TRBV4-3|few
TGCGCCAGCGGCAGGGGGTCTGGCAATCAGCCCCAGCATTTT
CASGRGSGNQPQHF
>15|NA|TRBJ2-1|TRBV19|NA
TGTGCCAGTAGTATGGGCCCGGCAGGGCTTAATGAGCAGTTCTTC
CASSMGPAGLNEQFF
>12|NA|TRBJ2-6|TRBV29-1|NA
TGCAGCGCCCTCTCTGGGGCCAACGTCCTGACTTTC
CSALSGANVLTF
>12|NA|TRBJ2-5|TRBV7-2|NA
TGTGCCAGCAGCCCAACCCAGGGGACCCAGTACTTC
CASSPTQGTQYF
>16|TRBD1|TRBJ1-1|TRBV2|NA
TGTGCCAGCAGTCCAGGACAGGGGTGGACGAACACTGAAGCTTTCTTT
CASSPGQGWTNTEAFF
>14|TRBD1|TRBJ1-2|TRBV13|NA
TGTGCCAGCAGCACGGGACAGGGGGTATATGGCTACACCTTC
CASSTGQGVYGYTF
>13|NA|TRBJ1-1|TRBV10-3|NA
TGTGCCATCAGTCAGGCCGAGAACACTGAAGCTTTCTTT
CAISQAENTEAFF
>13|NA|TRBJ2-5|TRBV5-1|NA
TGCGCCAGCAGCTTCAGGGTTTCAGAGACCCAGTACTTC
CASSFRVSETQYF